The 25 T cell receptor beta chains below come from one sample, sequenced in a study of T cells after yellow fever vaccination. TCRdb re-called the 5' RACE reads through MiXCR, storing one row per CDR3 protein. The table lists roughly 500,000 distinct CDR3 sequences, 15% to 20% of them singletons, with roughly 13% in the top ten. Source: PBMCs, taken 15 days after the yellow fever booster vaccination. These TCRs come from a man in his thirties or forties who received the YFV17D yellow fever vaccine.

The table lists this clonotype with a few counts. The gene calls are TRBV5-1 and TRBJ2-1, with D perhaps given as TRBD1 or TRBD2 (5 bases each). Trimming stripped 3 bases from V and 10 bases from J, with 20 bases between. The CDR3 contains 15 residues. Germline V gives CDR1 SGHRS, CDR2 YFSETQ. The CDR3 DNA reads TGCGCCAGCAGCTCTGGGACGGGACCCTCGGGGGAGCAGTTCTTC. Translated: CASSSGTGPSGEQFF. The full variable domain, with the rest looked up from reference TRBV5-1 and TRBJ2-1, is KAGVTQTPRYLIKTRGQQVTLSCSPISGHRSVSWYQQTPGQGLQFLFEYFSETQRNKGNFPGRFSGRQFSNSRSEMNVSTLELGDSALYLCASSSGTGPSGEQFFGPGTRLTVL.

This clonotype was counted at least ten times. The chain's CDR3 is CASSLWDQGVTDTQYF. The DNA for the CDR3 is TGCGCCAGCAGCTTGTGGGATCAGGGGGTCACAGATACGCAGTATTTT. V usage is TRBV5-1 and J usage is TRBJ2-3; 7 positions match TRBD1. Germline CDR1 reads SGHRS; CDR2 reads YFSETQ. The CDR3 spans 16 residues. V lost 1 base to trimming and J lost 2 bases; unmatched junction nucleotides: 7.

The V and J genes are TRBV12-3 or TRBV12-4 and TRBJ1-3; D is undetermined. The V end lost 7 bases, the J end lost 0 bases, and 4 bases lay between the germline ends. The CDR3 is made up of 12 amino acids. The CDR3 coding sequence is TGTGCCAGCACGAACTCTGGAAACACCATATATTTT. This gives the protein CASTNSGNTIYF.

The V gene is TRBV20-1, the J gene TRBJ2-7; 8 positions agree with TRBD2. V was clipped by 3 bases and J by 6 bases; unmatched bases: 10. The CDR3 has 14 residues. Germline CDR1 is DFQATT and CDR2 is SNEGSKA (reference sequence). The CDR3 DNA sequence: TGCAGTGCTAGGGGTCTAGCGGGCAGAATCGAGCAGTACTTC. Encoded protein: CSARGLAGRIEQYF.

This clonotype was observed a few times. This chain links TRBV15 with TRBJ2-7; a possible D gene is TRBD1 (5 bases). V dropped 0 bases and J dropped 3 bases, with 12 bases sitting between them. CDR1 and CDR2 from the germline V gene are LNHNV and YYDKDF (reference sequence). The length of the CDR3 is 15 residues. The CDR3 nucleotides are TGTGCCACCAGCAGAGATTTTAAGGGGAACTACGAGCAGTACTTC. Translation gives CATSRDFKGNYEQYF.

The chain has TRBV20-1 and TRBJ2-5, with 8 bases identical to TRBD2. Germline V gene data show CDR1 as DFQATT and CDR2 as SNEGSKA (reference sequence). V was pared by 0 bases and J by 5 bases, with 8 bases of the junction left unmatched. This CDR3 comprises 15 residues. The CDR3 sequence: CSARDKVGRVETQYF. The CDR3 bases are TGCAGTGCTAGAGATAAGGTCGGGAGGGTTGAGACCCAGTACTTC.

Only a few counts were recorded for this clonotype. The V and J genes are TRBV5-1 and TRBJ2-1; 8 bases are shared with TRBD1. Germline V gene data show CDR1 as SGHRS and CDR2 as YFSETQ. The length of the CDR3 is 16 residues. The junction had 12 bases not matched to a gene; V was cut back by 2 bases and J by 8 bases. DNA for the CDR3: TGCGCCAGCAGCTTCGCGCCGGGACAGGTTAAGTATGAGCAGTTCTTC. It specifies CASSFAPGQVKYEQFF.

The V call is TRBV5-6, the J call TRBJ2-3, with a possible D match to TRBD2 (6 bases). CDR1 is SGHDT, CDR2 YYEEEE, per germline. V lost 6 bases and J 5 bases, leaving 19 bases between the germline ends. CDR3 length: 15 amino acids. CDR3 protein: CASTPTGGIVDTQYF. The CDR3 DNA reads as TGTGCCAGCACTCCGACCGGCGGGATTGTAGATACGCAGTATTTT.

The gene calls are TRBV14 and TRBJ2-7; D is possibly TRBD1 (5 bases). The CDR3 extends over 16 amino acids. Trimming took 3 bases from V and 0 from J, leaving 15 bases between them. Germline CDR1 reads SGHDN; CDR2 reads FVKESK. For the CDR3, the DNA is TGTGCCAGCAGCCATGTTCAGGGTACGAACTCCTACGAGCAGTACTTC. Protein product: CASSHVQGTNSYEQYF.

This clonotype has more than one count but fewer than ten. This chain uses TRBV21-1 with TRBJ2-7; TRBD2 is the table's D call and was not checked against the DNA. TRBV21-1 is a pseudogene segment. The CDR3 loop spans 16 amino acids. Here the CDR3 DNA reads TGTGCCAGCAGCCTTTCCGGAGGGGACCCCTCCTACGAGCAGTACTTC. It encodes CASSLSGGDPSYEQYF.

This clonotype was detected ten times or more. This chain links TRBV7-2 with TRBJ2-1; the match to TRBD2 covers 10 bases. The V gene's germline CDR1 is SGHTA and CDR2 FQGNSA. V was pared by 2 bases and J by 2 bases, with 0 bases of the junction left unmatched. This CDR3 is 15 amino acids long. CDR3 residues: CASSLTSGTYNEQFF. For the CDR3, the DNA is TGTGCCAGCAGCTTAACTAGCGGGACCTACAATGAGCAGTTCTTC.

The chain's CDR3 is CASSLRGQATLSRETQYF. CDR3 DNA sequence: TGTGCCAGCAGTTTACGCGGACAGGCGACCCTGAGCCGGGAGACCCAGTACTTC. J is TRBJ2-5 and V is TRBV12-3 or TRBV12-4, with 7 positions matching TRBD1. This CDR3 is 18 amino acids long. Germline trimming cut 2 bases from V and 5 bases from J; bases unmatched to any gene: 17.

This clonotype was seen only a few times. The rearrangement joins TRBV12-3 or TRBV12-4 to TRBJ1-2; tentatively, D is TRBD1 (6 bases). The V end was cut by 2 bases, the J end by 3 bases, with 10 bases between. The CDR3 is made up of 14 amino acids. The CDR3 nucleotides read TGTGCCAGCAGTTTAAGGGGGGCCCACTATGGCTACACCTTC. Translated: CASSLRGAHYGYTF.

This clonotype has only a few counts. The chain employs TRBV4-1 and TRBJ2-1; 9 bases line up with TRBD2. The CDR3 contains 17 residues. Germline V CDR1 and CDR2: MGHRA, YSYEKL. With 0 bases clipped from V and 9 bases from J, the junction kept 12 bases outside the gene matches. The CDR3 loop is CASSQEPGLAGVAEQFF. CDR3 in DNA: TGCGCCAGCAGCCAAGAGCCTGGGTTAGCGGGAGTGGCTGAGCAGTTCTTC.

This clonotype showed up just a few times. J is TRBJ1-1 and V is TRBV7-8; D is unclear. The germline CDR1 and CDR2 sequences are SGHVS and FQNEAQ. Trimming removed 5 bases from V and 5 bases from J, with 18 bases in between. The CDR3 runs to 15 residues. Here the CDR3 DNA reads TGTGCCAGCAGCCCCCGGACCCGGGGTACTACTGAAGCTTTCTTT. This gives the protein CASSPRTRGTTEAFF.

This chain joins TRBV20-1 and TRBJ2-2; 12 bases agree with TRBD2. This CDR3 has 16 residues. Trimming at V came to 6 bases and at J to 4 bases, leaving 9 bases not matched to a gene. Per the germline V gene, CDR1 is DFQATT and CDR2 is SNEGSKA (reference sequence). The CDR3 coding sequence is TGCAGTGCAAGGACTAGCGGGAACGCGGTCACCGGGGAGCTGTTTTTT. Protein: CSARTSGNAVTGELFF.

This clonotype was recorded a few times. The V call is TRBV28, the J call TRBJ2-5; 8 nucleotides match TRBD1. Trimming took 6 bases from V and 7 from J; bases not matched to a gene: 16. Germline V gives CDR1 MDHEN, CDR2 SYDVKM. This CDR3 is 16 amino acids long. The CDR3 loop reads CASSSPARGLEGTQYF. CDR3 bases: TGTGCCAGCAGCAGTCCGGCCAGGGGGCTTGAGGGGACCCAGTACTTC.

The genes are TRBV28 and TRBJ1-2; TRBD1 is a possible D gene (6 bases). CDR3 length: 13 amino acids. Germline assignment: CDR1 MDHEN and CDR2 SYDVKM. V was shortened by 11 bases and J by 7 bases, with 20 bases between the two germline ends. DNA for the CDR3: TGTGCCTCTACGTCCCAGGGGAGCCGTGGCTACACCTTC. It encodes CASTSQGSRGYTF.

This clonotype was observed a few times. The J gene is TRBJ1-5, the V gene TRBV6-2 or TRBV6-3; maybe TRBD1 (5 bases). V gave up 10 bases and J gave up 2 bases, with 12 bases separating them. Germline loops: CDR1 MNHEY, CDR2 SVGEGT. The CDR3 consists of 13 residues. Written as DNA, the CDR3 is TGTGCCATGAGCCGGGACGGCAATCAGCCCCAGCATTTT. Protein product: CAMSRDGNQPQHF.

This clonotype was counted between two and nine times. The chain joins TRBV24-1 to TRBJ2-5, with TRBD1 matching over 8 bases. This CDR3 comprises 15 residues. The germline CDR1 and CDR2 sequences are KGHDR and SFDVKD. With V trimmed by 2 bases and J by 2 bases, 3 bases remained unmatched. The CDR3 spells CATSDYGTGQETQYF. CDR3 coding DNA: TGTGCCACCAGTGATTATGGGACAGGACAAGAGACCCAGTACTTC.

This clonotype has just a few counts. The chain uses TRBV11-3 and TRBJ2-2, with D possibly being TRBD1 (5 bases). The CDR3 contains 13 residues. Trimming stripped 0 bases from V and 8 bases from J, with 7 bases between. Germline V gene sequence: CDR1 SGHNT, CDR2 YENEEA. The DNA for the CDR3 is TGTGCCAGCAGCTTAGAAGGACAAGGGGAGCTGTTTTTT. Its protein product is CASSLEGQGELFF.

This clonotype showed up just a few times. J is TRBJ2-7 and V is TRBV7-9, with 13 bases matching TRBD2. Germline V gives CDR1 SEHNR, CDR2 FQNEAQ (reference sequence). Trimming cost V 6 bases and J 0 bases; bases outside gene matches: 8. The CDR3 extends over 17 amino acids. CDR3 DNA: TGTGCCAGCAGAGGTGGGACTAGCGGGGAGAACTCCTACGAGCAGTACTTC. This translates into CASRGGTSGENSYEQYF.

The chain is built from TRBV6-1 and TRBJ2-4; TRBD1 agrees at 7 bases. Germline lookup yields CDR1 MNHNS and CDR2 SASEGT. The CDR3 runs 15 residues. The trim removed 6 bases at V and 0 bases at J, leaving 5 bases unmatched. Here the CDR3 DNA reads TGTGCCAGCAGCCAGGGACAGCTAGCCAAAAACATTCAGTACTTC. Its translation is CASSQGQLAKNIQYF.

This chain links TRBV10-3 with TRBJ2-5; D may be TRBD1 (5 bases). The V end was cut by 4 bases, the J end by 5 bases, with 17 bases between. The length of the CDR3 is 15 residues. Germline V lookup: CDR1 ENHRY, CDR2 SYGVKD. This CDR3 reads CAISVLGQGLETQYF. The DNA for the CDR3 is TGTGCCATCAGTGTCCTAGGGCAGGGATTGGAGACCCAGTACTTC.

This clonotype showed up just a few times. The chain combines TRBV7-2 with TRBJ2-7, with 8 bases lining up with TRBD2. This CDR3 is 16 amino acids long. J gave up 5 bases and V 2 bases, and 11 bases lay outside the gene matches. CDR1 and CDR2 from the germline V gene are SGHTA and FQGNSA. CDR3 sequence: CASSLIFREGHDEQYF. CDR3 coding DNA: TGTGCCAGCAGCTTAATTTTTCGGGAGGGCCATGACGAGCAGTACTTC.